This TCR beta chain was captured in a study of T cell repertoires in cytomegalovirus infection. About the research overall: Well-studied HLA-B-restricted epitopes and recently identified HLA-C-restricted epitopes of CMV were both used in the study. Matching HLA type, along with CMV infection, was indicated by public TCR beta signatures. Study-level findings and limits: HLA-C-restricted CMV clonotypes gave the most frequent clonotype in two of eight donors.

Germline assignment: CDR1 SGHVT and CDR2 SQSDAQ. The CDR3 spans 19 residues. Unmatched junction bases numbered 11, after V lost 4 bases and J lost 0 bases. TCRdb re-derived calls from the reads in MiXCR, one entry per CDR3 protein. The repertoire has about 830,000 distinct CDR3 sequences, around a third of them found once; the top ten carry about an eighth. The table lists this clonotype with a few counts. Its antigen is currently unknown. This sequence originates from a human donor in good health (CMV status not recorded). Some clones in this sample may be carry-over from other donors' samples. V and J are TRBV7-4 and TRBJ1-5; 11 bases map to TRBD1. The sequencing here drew on cultured CD8+ T cells from PBMCs, taken from culture after CMV antigen stimulation. CDR3 DNA sequence: TGTGCCAGCAGCTCCGTGGGACAGGGGGACGGCTTTAGCAATCAGCCCCAGCATTTT. Encoded protein: CASSSVGQGDGFSNQPQHF.